A selection of T cell receptor beta chains follows, all from one sample in a study of blood T cell repertoires in COVID-19. Assay: immunoSEQ multiplex PCR; the TCRdb copy retains only in-frame clones and omits some. The table lists 250,000 to 400,000 clones, around 87% of them singletons. Specimen: PBMCs or T cells enriched from blood (not recorded which). All receptors come from a woman aged 30 to 39 who had recovered from COVID-19. Each CDR3 is given with its conserved first and last residue. Fields, in order: J gene, D gene, clone size, V gene, CDR3 DNA, CDR3 protein. The D gene is left open where the match is weak. Clone size is stated in some rows and not others, as once, few, many or a class when expanded.

j_gene: TRBJ1-1
d_gene: TRBD1
abundance: few
v_gene: TRBV27
CDR3nt: TGTGCCAGCCGAAGGACAGGCTTGAACACTGAAGCTTTCTTT
CDR3aa: CASRRTGLNTEAFF

j_gene: TRBJ2-2
d_gene: TRBD2
abundance: -
v_gene: TRBV5-4
CDR3nt: TGTGCCAGCAGCTTGCGGCTAGCGGACACCGGGGAGCTGTTTTTT
CDR3aa: CASSLRLADTGELFF

j_gene: TRBJ1-1
d_gene: TRBD1
abundance: -
v_gene: TRBV25-1
CDR3nt: TGTGCCAGCAGAGGTGGGACAGGTGGCACTGAAGCTTTCTTT
CDR3aa: CASRGGTGGTEAFF

j_gene: TRBJ1-3
d_gene: -
abundance: -
v_gene: TRBV6-5
CDR3nt: TGTGCCAGCACGCGGGGGGTGGTTGGAAACACCATATATTTT
CDR3aa: CASTRGVVGNTIYF

j_gene: TRBJ2-5
d_gene: -
abundance: -
v_gene: TRBV5-1
CDR3nt: TGCGCCAGCAGCTTGGTGGTTAGCGGCAAAGAGACCCAGTACTTC
CDR3aa: CASSLVVSGKETQYF

j_gene: TRBJ2-7
d_gene: -
abundance: -
v_gene: TRBV5-1
CDR3nt: TGCGCCAGCAGCCCCTCATACTACTACGAGCAGTACTTC
CDR3aa: CASSPSYYYEQYF

j_gene: TRBJ1-6
d_gene: TRBD1
abundance: -
v_gene: TRBV18
CDR3nt: TGTGCCAGCTCACCCTACAGGGGGCGCGGGGATTCACCCCTCCACTTT
CDR3aa: CASSPYRGRGDSPLHF

j_gene: TRBJ2-7
d_gene: TRBD2
abundance: few
v_gene: TRBV11-2
CDR3nt: TGTGCCAGCAGCTACCGAAGCGGGGGATCCTACGAGCAGTACTTC
CDR3aa: CASSYRSGGSYEQYF

j_gene: TRBJ2-1
d_gene: -
abundance: -
v_gene: TRBV30
CDR3nt: TGTGCCTGGAGTGTACGGTATGAGCAGTTCTTC
CDR3aa: CAWSVRYEQFF

j_gene: TRBJ2-2
d_gene: -
abundance: -
v_gene: TRBV7-2
CDR3nt: TGTGCCAGCAGCCTTCGCGGACAGAACACCGGGGAGCTGTTTTTT
CDR3aa: CASSLRGQNTGELFF

j_gene: TRBJ1-2
d_gene: TRBD1
abundance: -
v_gene: TRBV19
CDR3nt: TGTGCCAGTAGTATTGGGACAGTGGGCTATGGCTACACCTTC
CDR3aa: CASSIGTVGYGYTF

j_gene: TRBJ2-7
d_gene: -
abundance: many
v_gene: TRBV2
CDR3nt: TGTGCCAGCAGTGAAGAACAGTACTACGAGCAGTACTTC
CDR3aa: CASSEEQYYEQYF

j_gene: TRBJ1-5
d_gene: -
abundance: -
v_gene: TRBV6-5
CDR3nt: TGTGCAAGCAGGGAGGATAGCAATCAGCCCCAGCATTTT
CDR3aa: CASREDSNQPQHF

j_gene: TRBJ1-6
d_gene: TRBD1
abundance: -
v_gene: TRBV10-3
CDR3nt: TGTGCCATCAAGGGGGCAGGAGAATATAATTCACCCCTCCACTTT
CDR3aa: CAIKGAGEYNSPLHF

j_gene: TRBJ2-3
d_gene: TRBD2
abundance: -
v_gene: TRBV29-1
CDR3nt: TGCGGGGGGGTGGTAAGCACAGATACGCAGTATTTT
CDR3aa: CGGVVSTDTQYF

j_gene: TRBJ2-2
d_gene: TRBD2
abundance: -
v_gene: TRBV11-3
CDR3nt: TGTGCCAGCAGCCCGGGGGGATCCGGGGAGCTGTTTTTT
CDR3aa: CASSPGGSGELFF

j_gene: TRBJ1-2
d_gene: -
abundance: -
v_gene: TRBV7-2
CDR3nt: TGTGCCAGCAGCACCTTGGCGGCCGACTACACCTTC
CDR3aa: CASSTLAADYTF

j_gene: TRBJ1-2
d_gene: -
abundance: few
v_gene: TRBV7-9
CDR3nt: TGTGCCAGCAGCTTAGTCGGCAGGGATATTTATGGCTACACCTTC
CDR3aa: CASSLVGRDIYGYTF

j_gene: TRBJ2-2
d_gene: -
abundance: -
v_gene: TRBV7-9
CDR3nt: TGTGCCAGCAGCCCCCTGGTAGCAGCTAACACCGGGGAGCTGTTTTTT
CDR3aa: CASSPLVAANTGELFF

j_gene: TRBJ2-1
d_gene: -
abundance: -
v_gene: TRBV12-3/TRBV12-4
CDR3nt: TGTGCCAGCAGTTTAATTGAGGGGGTGGAGCAGTTCTTC
CDR3aa: CASSLIEGVEQFF

j_gene: TRBJ2-7
d_gene: -
abundance: -
v_gene: TRBV5-4
CDR3nt: TGTGCCAGCAGCCCCGACGACAGAGACTACGAGCAGTACTTC
CDR3aa: CASSPDDRDYEQYF

j_gene: TRBJ1-2
d_gene: -
abundance: -
v_gene: TRBV7-9
CDR3nt: TGTGCCAGCAGCCCTCGGGGTAGGGATGGCTACACCTTC
CDR3aa: CASSPRGRDGYTF

j_gene: TRBJ1-1
d_gene: -
abundance: -
v_gene: TRBV18
CDR3nt: TGTGCCAGCTCACCAAGGGGAGGGGACACTGAAGCTTTCTTT
CDR3aa: CASSPRGGDTEAFF